Listed below are T cell receptor beta chains from one sample, sequenced in a study of blood T cell repertoires in COVID-19. Data came from immunoSEQ multiplex PCR; TCRdb stores just in-frame clones and leaves some out. The data contain over 120,000 clones, over 60% of them singletons. Sequenced input: peripheral blood. These TCRs come from a woman aged 45-60 years with active or convalescent COVID-19. The CDR3 runs from the conserved cysteine through the conserved F or W. A D gene is named only where the DNA matches it firmly. The size field is filled for only some rows; it gives once, few, many or a size class.

abundance,j_gene,v_gene,d_gene,CDR3nt,CDR3aa
once,TRBJ1-2,TRBV6-2/TRBV6-3,NA,TGTGCCAGCAGTTGGACACGGAACTATGGCTACACCTTC,CASSWTRNYGYTF
few,TRBJ1-3,TRBV28,TRBD1,TGTGCCAGCAGTCGGACAGGGATGGGGGTTTGGGGCTCTGGAAACACCATATATTTT,CASSRTGMGVWGSGNTIYF
once,TRBJ1-6,TRBV4-3,NA,TGCGCCAGCAGCCAAGAAGCAAGCTCCTATAATTCACCCCTCCACTTT,CASSQEASSYNSPLHF
NA,TRBJ2-3,TRBV6-5,NA,TGTGCCAGCAGCGACCGAGGCCCAGATACGCAGTATTTT,CASSDRGPDTQYF
once,TRBJ2-7,TRBV7-2,NA,TGTGCCAGCAGCTTGCGGGACAGCTACGAGCAGTACTTC,CASSLRDSYEQYF
NA,TRBJ2-3,TRBV30,TRBD1,TGTGCCTGGACATTAGCCGGGACAGGGCGACGAGATACGCAGTATTTT,CAWTLAGTGRRDTQYF
few,TRBJ2-7,TRBV18,NA,TGTGCCAGCTCACTGGACACCACCGCCTACGAGCAGTACTTC,CASSLDTTAYEQYF
NA,TRBJ2-3,TRBV21-1,NA,TGTGCCAGCAGCGAGGGGGAAGGGGTGGATACGCAGTATTTT,CASSEGEGVDTQYF
once,TRBJ2-3,TRBV19,NA,TGTGCCAGTAGGGCCCAGGGGGAGGCTGGCACAGATACGCAGTATTTT,CASRAQGEAGTDTQYF
NA,TRBJ2-1,TRBV3-1/TRBV3-2,TRBD2,TGTGCCAGCAGCCCGGGGGGTAGCGGGAGGAGAAATGAGCAGTTCTTC,CASSPGGSGRRNEQFF
once,TRBJ2-3,TRBV7-2,NA,TGTGCCAGCAGCCGGGGTGGGGGGGCTGGTACAGATACGCAGTATTTT,CASSRGGGAGTDTQYF